This T cell receptor beta chain is from a study of post-analysis software for immune sequencing data. Study summary: In terms of disease course, relapsing-remitting, secondary progressive and progressive-relapsing multiple sclerosis were included. General study points: The study found significantly lower normalized Chao1 diversity in multiple sclerosis patients than in controls. Relative to controls, patients had a handful of TRBV segments at higher frequency, with TRBV5-6, TRBV5-1 and TRBV20-1 among these. Batch-mates among the samples co-clustered strongly by F measure.

As for this clonotype: Its antigen is not known.

Built from TCR beta cDNA, the libraries had unique molecular identifiers in them. There were 1 to 10 million T cells, and 480,000 or so cDNA molecules came from them. TCRdb re-called the PCR reads with MiXCR, one entry per CDR3 protein. The repertoire holds about 680,000 distinct CDR3 sequences, approximately 59% seen once, with over 9% in the top ten. Germline CDR1 is PRHDT and CDR2 is FYEKMQ (reference sequence). The CDR3 is made up of 17 amino acids. V lost 5 bases and J lost 1, with 20 bases in between. Sequencing was carried out using blood. The sequence was collected from a girl aged 2-10 years with multiple sclerosis. This chain joins TRBV13 and TRBJ2-5, with D perhaps TRBD2 (7 bases). The CDR3 DNA is TGTGCCAGCAGCGAGAGTGGCGCGGGGGCCTTCCAAGAGACCCAGTACTTC. It yields the protein CASSESGAGAFQETQYF.